Described below is a single T cell receptor beta chain sequence and its context. This clonotype was counted between two and nine times. The antigen this receptor binds is unknown. Within one base of it there is no much larger clone, and no base qualities were kept. This sample is drawn from a study of CD8 T cells in ankylosing spondylitis (dated by TCRdb to the late 2010s). Background for the entire study: To find TCR variants linked to disease, the study profiled T cell receptor beta repertoires in ankylosing spondylitis patients and healthy donors. The full study cohort comprised 25 ankylosing spondylitis patients and 110 or so healthy donors. Peripheral blood samples were taken, and synovial fluid was additionally collected from ankylosing spondylitis patients. Overall study outcomes, separate from this receptor: A CD8+ phenotype was shown by the disease-linked clones, which were found at relatively low frequencies in peripheral blood. Some TCR beta motif variants had previously been reported in synovial fluid and blood of reactive arthritis patients, which suggested common disease-initiation mechanisms. The disease-linked clones were reported to be significantly enriched in matched synovial fluid samples from ankylosing spondylitis patients. Blood from ankylosing spondylitis patients appeared to be characterized by a TCR beta motif composed of eight highly homologous amino acid variants.

Sequencing relied on an Illumina HiSeq 2500. Quantitative 5'-RACE with molecular barcodes was the method used to prepare the TCR beta libraries. In the paper's pipeline: To identify disease-linked TCR variants, a new computational method was used, one built on a probabilistic model of VDJ rearrangement. TCRdb reprocessing: public reads trimmed at Q25 with fastp, clones called with MiXCR, in-frame beta chains kept. Duplicate CDR3 protein sequences are folded into a single record with the most common DNA and genes. What appears here as the V and J calls and clone size reflects TCRdb's work, not the paper's. This sample holds 130,000 or so distinct CDR3 sequences; 15% to 20% were observed only once. The ten largest clones capture about 30% of the sample. The CDR3 contains 14 residues, cysteine and phenylalanine counted. This entry keeps only the CDR3 DNA: 42 bases, framed from base 1. Sequences SEHNR (CDR1) and FQNEAQ (CDR2) are obtained from the germline V gene (reference sequence). The V end loses 1 base and the J end loses 1 base, and a stretch of 7 bases separates them.

The sample was blood, either unsorted or a sorted T cell fraction (not recorded which). This clonotype was obtained from a male donor with ankylosing spondylitis. Recombination linked TRBV7-9 to TRBJ2-5, with the D gene too uncertain to name. The sequenced DNA is TGTGCCAGCAGCTTAGTGGGAACCCAAGAGACCCAGTACTTC. Its protein is CASSLVGTQETQYF.